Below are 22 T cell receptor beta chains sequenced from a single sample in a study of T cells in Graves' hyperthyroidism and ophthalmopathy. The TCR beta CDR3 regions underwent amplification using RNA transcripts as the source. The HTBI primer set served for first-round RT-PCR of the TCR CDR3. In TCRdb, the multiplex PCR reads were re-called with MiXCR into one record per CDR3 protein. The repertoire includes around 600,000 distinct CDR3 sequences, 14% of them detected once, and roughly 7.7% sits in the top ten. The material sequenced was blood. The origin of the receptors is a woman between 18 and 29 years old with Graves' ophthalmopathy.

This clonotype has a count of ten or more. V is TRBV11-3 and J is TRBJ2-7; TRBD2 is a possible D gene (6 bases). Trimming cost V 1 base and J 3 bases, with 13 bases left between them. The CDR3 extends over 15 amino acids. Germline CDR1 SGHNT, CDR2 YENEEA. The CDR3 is CASSLGAGAYYEQYF. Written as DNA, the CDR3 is TGTGCCAGCAGCTTAGGAGCGGGCGCCTACTACGAGCAGTACTTC.

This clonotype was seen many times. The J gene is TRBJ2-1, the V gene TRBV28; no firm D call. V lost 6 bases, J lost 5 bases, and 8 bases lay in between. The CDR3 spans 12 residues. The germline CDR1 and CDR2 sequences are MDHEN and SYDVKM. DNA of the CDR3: TGTGCCAGCAGGGGCTGGAACAATGAGCAGTTCTTC. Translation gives CASRGWNNEQFF.

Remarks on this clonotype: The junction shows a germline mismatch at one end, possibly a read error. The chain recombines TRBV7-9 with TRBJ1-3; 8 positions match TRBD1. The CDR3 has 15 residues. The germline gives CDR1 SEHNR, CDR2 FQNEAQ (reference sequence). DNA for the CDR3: TGTGCCATCAGCCCGACAGGGGTCCCCGGAAACACCATATATTTT. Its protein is CAISPTGVPGNTIYF.

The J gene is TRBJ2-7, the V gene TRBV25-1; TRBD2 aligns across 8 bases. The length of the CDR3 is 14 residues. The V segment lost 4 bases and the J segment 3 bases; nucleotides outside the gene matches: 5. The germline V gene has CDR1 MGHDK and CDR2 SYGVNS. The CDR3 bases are TGTGCCAGCAGTGTCCCGGGACTAGACTACGAGCAGTACTTC. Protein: CASSVPGLDYEQYF.

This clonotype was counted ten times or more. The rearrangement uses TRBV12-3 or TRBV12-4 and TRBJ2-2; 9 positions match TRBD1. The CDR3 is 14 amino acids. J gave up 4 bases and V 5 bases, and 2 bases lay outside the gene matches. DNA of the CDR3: TGTGCCAGCAGTCGACAGGGGGTCACCGGGGAGCTGTTTTTT. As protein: CASSRQGVTGELFF.

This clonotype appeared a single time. In nucleotides, the CDR3 is TGTGCCAGCAGCTCCCGGACAGGGGAGACCACTGAAGCTTTCTTT. Its protein is CASSSRTGETTEAFF. The chain combines TRBV9 with TRBJ1-1, with 9 bases aligning to TRBD1. Per the germline V gene, CDR1 is SGDLS and CDR2 is YYNGEE. V trimming: 4 bases; J trimming: 4 bases; junction bases outside the gene matches: 8. This CDR3 has 15 amino acids. The full variable domain, with the rest looked up from reference TRBV9 and TRBJ1-1, is DSGVTQTPKHLITATGQRVTLRCSPRSGDLSVYWYQQSLDQGLQFLIQYYNGEERAKGNILERFSAQQFPDLHSELNLSSLELGDSALYFCASSSRTGETTEAFFGQGTRLTVV.

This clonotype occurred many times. The CDR3 DNA follows: TGTGCCAGCAGGCCTCTGGGATCGACAGGGGGTTTTTCCTACGAGCAGTACTTC. Protein sequence: CASRPLGSTGGFSYEQYF. The V call is TRBV6-1, the J call TRBJ2-7; 9 bases map to TRBD1. Unmatched junction bases numbered 16, after V lost 6 bases and J lost 1 base. Germline CDR1 MNHNS, CDR2 SASEGT. CDR3 length: 18 amino acids.

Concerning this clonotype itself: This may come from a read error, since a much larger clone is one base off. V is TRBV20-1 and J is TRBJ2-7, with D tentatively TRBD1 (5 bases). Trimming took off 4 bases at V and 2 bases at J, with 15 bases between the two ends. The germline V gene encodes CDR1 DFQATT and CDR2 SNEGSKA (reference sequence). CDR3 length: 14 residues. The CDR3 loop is CSATRQSSPYEQYF. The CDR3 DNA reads TGCAGTGCTACGAGACAGTCATCGCCCTACGAGCAGTACTTC.

CDR3 sequence reads: CASSPYPSSGSIDEQFF. CDR3 nucleotide sequence: TGTGCCAGCTCACCGTACCCTTCTAGCGGGAGTATCGATGAGCAGTTCTTC. The chain is built from TRBV18 and TRBJ2-1; 10 nucleotides agree with TRBD2. The length of the CDR3 is 17 residues. From germline, CDR1 is KGHSH and CDR2 LQKENI. Trimming at V came to 3 bases and at J to 8 bases, leaving 13 bases not matched to a gene.

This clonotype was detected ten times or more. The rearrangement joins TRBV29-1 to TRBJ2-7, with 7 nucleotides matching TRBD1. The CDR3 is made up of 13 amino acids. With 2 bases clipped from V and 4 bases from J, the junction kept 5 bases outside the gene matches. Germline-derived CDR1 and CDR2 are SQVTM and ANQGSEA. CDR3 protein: CSVEIDREYEQYF. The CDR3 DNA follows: TGCAGCGTTGAAATAGACAGGGAGTACGAGCAGTACTTC.

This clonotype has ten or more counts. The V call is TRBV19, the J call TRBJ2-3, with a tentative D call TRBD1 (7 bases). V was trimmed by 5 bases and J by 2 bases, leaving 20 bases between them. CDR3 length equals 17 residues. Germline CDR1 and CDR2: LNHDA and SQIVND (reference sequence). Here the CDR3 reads CASSGGTAVGDTDTQYF. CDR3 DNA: TGTGCCAGTAGTGGGGGGACAGCCGTGGGGGACACAGATACGCAGTATTTT.

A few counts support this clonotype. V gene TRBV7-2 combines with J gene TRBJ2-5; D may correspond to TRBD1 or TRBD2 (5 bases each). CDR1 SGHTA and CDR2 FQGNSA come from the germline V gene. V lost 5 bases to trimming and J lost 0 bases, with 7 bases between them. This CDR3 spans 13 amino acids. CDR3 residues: CASSEGYQETQYF. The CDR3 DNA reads TGTGCCAGCAGCGAGGGGTACCAAGAGACCCAGTACTTC.

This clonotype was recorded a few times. The CDR3 DNA reads as TGTGCCAGCAGCCAAGATTCCAGGACTCCGAACACTGAAGCTTTCTTT. Encoded protein: CASSQDSRTPNTEAFF. V usage is TRBV4-2 and J usage is TRBJ1-1; D is uncertain. The V end lost 0 bases, the J end lost 1 base, and 12 bases lay between the germline ends. This CDR3 spans 16 amino acids. CDR1 is LGHNA, CDR2 YNFKEQ, per germline.

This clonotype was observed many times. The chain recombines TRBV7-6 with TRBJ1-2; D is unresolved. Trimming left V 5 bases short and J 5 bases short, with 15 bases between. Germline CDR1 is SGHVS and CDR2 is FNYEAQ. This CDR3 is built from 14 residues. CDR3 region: CASSPWYGDYGYTF. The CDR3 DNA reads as TGTGCCAGCAGCCCCTGGTATGGGGATTATGGCTACACCTTC.

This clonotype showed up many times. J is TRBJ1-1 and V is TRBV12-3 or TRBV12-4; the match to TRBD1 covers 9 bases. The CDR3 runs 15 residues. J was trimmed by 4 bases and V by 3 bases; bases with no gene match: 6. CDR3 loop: CASSFSYRGRTEAFF. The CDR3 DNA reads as TGTGCCAGCAGTTTTTCGTACAGGGGGCGCACTGAAGCTTTCTTT.

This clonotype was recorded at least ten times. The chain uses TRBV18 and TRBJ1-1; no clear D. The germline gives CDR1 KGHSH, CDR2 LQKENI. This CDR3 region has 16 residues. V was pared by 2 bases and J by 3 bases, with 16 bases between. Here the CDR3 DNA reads TGTGCCAGCTCACCAAGGATCCAGACTTCAGACACTGAAGCTTTCTTT. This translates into CASSPRIQTSDTEAFF.

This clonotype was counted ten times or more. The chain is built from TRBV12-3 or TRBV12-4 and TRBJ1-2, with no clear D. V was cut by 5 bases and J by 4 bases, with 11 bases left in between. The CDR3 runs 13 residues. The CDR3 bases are TGTGCCAGCAGTCCCGAGAGGGCCTATGGCTACACCTTC. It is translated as CASSPERAYGYTF.

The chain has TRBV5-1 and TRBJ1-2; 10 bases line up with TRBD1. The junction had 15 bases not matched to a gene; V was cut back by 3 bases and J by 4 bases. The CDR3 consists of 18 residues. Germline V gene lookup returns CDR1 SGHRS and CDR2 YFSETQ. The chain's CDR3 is CASSSDGDRGLYFYGYTF. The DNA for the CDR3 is TGCGCCAGCAGCTCCGACGGAGACAGGGGGCTGTATTTCTATGGCTACACCTTC.

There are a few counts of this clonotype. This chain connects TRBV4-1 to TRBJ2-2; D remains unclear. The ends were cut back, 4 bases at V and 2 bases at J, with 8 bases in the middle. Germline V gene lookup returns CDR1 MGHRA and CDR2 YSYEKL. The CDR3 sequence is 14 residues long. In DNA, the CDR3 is TGCGCCAGCAGCCCCATCCTAAACACCGGGGAGCTGTTTTTT. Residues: CASSPILNTGELFF.

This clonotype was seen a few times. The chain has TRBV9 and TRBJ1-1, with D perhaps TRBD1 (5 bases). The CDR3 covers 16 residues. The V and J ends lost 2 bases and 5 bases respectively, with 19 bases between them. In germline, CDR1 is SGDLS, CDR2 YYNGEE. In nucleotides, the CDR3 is TGTGCCAGCAGCGTTGGGGTAGGGACGGCTTTAACTGAAGCTTTCTTT. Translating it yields CASSVGVGTALTEAFF.

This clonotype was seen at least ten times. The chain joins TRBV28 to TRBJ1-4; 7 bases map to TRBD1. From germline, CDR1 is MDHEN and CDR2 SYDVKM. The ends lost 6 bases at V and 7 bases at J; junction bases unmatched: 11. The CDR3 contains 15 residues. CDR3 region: CASSPRRGPSEKLFF. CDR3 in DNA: TGTGCCAGCAGCCCCAGGAGGGGGCCGAGTGAAAAACTGTTTTTT.

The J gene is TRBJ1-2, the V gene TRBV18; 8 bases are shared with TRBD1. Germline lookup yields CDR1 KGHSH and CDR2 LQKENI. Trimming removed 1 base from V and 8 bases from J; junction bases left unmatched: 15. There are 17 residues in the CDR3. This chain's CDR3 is CASSPLLPAGGSRGYTF. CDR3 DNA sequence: TGTGCCAGCTCACCACTTTTACCGGCAGGGGGCTCGAGGGGCTACACCTTC. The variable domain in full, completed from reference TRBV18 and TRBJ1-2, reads NAGVMQNPRHLVRRRGQEARLRCSPMKGHSHVYWYRQLPEEGLKFMVYLQKENIIDESGMPKERFSAEFPKEGPSILRIQQVVRGDSAAYFCASSPLLPAGGSRGYTFGSGTRLTVV.